A selection of T cell receptor beta chains follows, all from one sample in a study of cytomegalovirus exposure and HLA in healthy donors. Sequencing was performed with immunoSEQ multiplex PCR; in TCRdb, only in-frame clones are kept and a portion is missing. The data show over 150,000 clones, around 63% seen once. The sample taken for sequencing was PBMCs. These receptors came from a woman younger than 30 in good health and CMV-seropositive. Each CDR3 is given without its conserved first and last residue. Fields, in order: V gene, CDR3 length, J gene, D gene, CDR3 protein. The D gene is left open where the match is weak.

TRBV5-4	11	TRBJ1-1	NA	ASRLTGNTEAF
TRBV11-2	13	TRBJ2-7	NA	ASSSPESGSYEQY
TRBV2	12	TRBJ2-7	TRBD1	ASRYRTGVIEQY
TRBV27	12	TRBJ2-7	TRBD1	ASSYQGASYEQY
TRBV5-1	11	TRBJ1-1	NA	ASSPVGGTEAF
TRBV5-1	13	TRBJ2-3	TRBD1	ASSFRDRNTDTQY
TRBV7-3	13	NA	TRBD2	ASSLGLAASYEQY
TRBV2	11	TRBJ1-1	TRBD1	ASWTGVNTEAF
TRBV7-9	13	TRBJ1-1	NA	ASSFSTGLNTEAF
TRBV28	14	TRBJ2-3	NA	ASSPPGITSTDTQY
TRBV5-6	13	TRBJ2-3	NA	ASSFLTGGTDTQY
TRBV7-8	14	TRBJ2-2	NA	ASSSVPEVPTGELF
TRBV6-5	12	TRBJ1-1	NA	ASSTNGKDTEAF
TRBV10-1	12	TRBJ1-4	NA	ASSEARRGEKLF
TRBV28	13	TRBJ1-2	TRBD1	ASSFAGQESYGYT
TRBV6-5	13	TRBJ2-3	NA	ASSYFTGRTDTQY
TRBV30	12	TRBJ1-5	NA	AWSPGNSNQPQH
TRBV5-1	12	TRBJ2-1	TRBD2	ASTTGTRIDEQF
TRBV28	12	TRBJ1-5	NA	ASSVTTGGQPQH
TRBV6-5	13	TRBJ1-6	NA	ASSYREQGNSPLH
TRBV27	12	TRBJ1-1	TRBD1	ASSPRTGSTEAF
TRBV6-5	13	TRBJ1-3	TRBD1	ASSYQGAGGNTIY
TRBV9	14	TRBJ2-7	TRBD1	ASSSGQARRSYEQY